The clone carrying this TCR beta chain was detected ten times or more. The antigen is not known. This record comes from a study of CD8 T cells in ankylosing spondylitis. Study-level points and caveats: What appeared characteristic of ankylosing spondylitis blood was a TCR beta motif of 7 or 8 highly homologous variants.

From the 5' RACE reads, TCRdb called clonotypes with MiXCR, one entry per CDR3 protein. The table has 150,000 to 200,000 distinct CDR3 sequences, 15% to 20% seen once. Specimen: blood, either unsorted or a sorted T cell fraction (not recorded which). This clonotype originated in a male donor with ankylosing spondylitis or in good health (not recorded which).

The CDR3 DNA reads as TGCAGTGCTAGAGACGTGGGACGGGCCAGCAACAATGAGCAGTTCTTC. It yields the protein CSARDVGRASNNEQFF. The rearrangement links TRBV20-1 to TRBJ2-1; D may correspond to TRBD1 or TRBD2 (5 bases each). Germline V gives CDR1 DFQATT, CDR2 SNEGSKA (reference sequence). Trimming took 0 bases from V and 5 from J, leaving 17 bases between them. This CDR3 has 16 residues.